The 6 T cell receptor beta chains below come from one sample, sequenced in a study of T cells after yellow fever vaccination. Each CDR3 protein gets one entry after TCRdb re-called the 5' RACE reads with MiXCR. The sample includes 450,000 to 600,000 distinct CDR3 sequences, roughly 14% of them seen just once. The material was PBMCs, obtained on the day of the yellow fever booster vaccination. The source of these receptors is a man aged 25-45 years who received the YFV17D yellow fever vaccine.

This sequence joins TRBV7-2 and TRBJ2-3; 9 bases line up with TRBD2. V dropped 5 bases and J dropped 5; count of bases not matched to a gene: 8. CDR3 size: 15 residues. The germline CDR1 and CDR2 sequences are SGHTA and FQGNSA. CDR3 in amino acids: CASSRQREVGDTQYF. The DNA for the CDR3 is TGTGCCAGCAGCCGACAGCGGGAGGTCGGAGATACGCAGTATTTT. The variable domain in full, completed from reference TRBV7-2 and TRBJ2-3, reads GAGVSQSPSNKVTEKGKDVELRCDPISGHTALYWYRQSLGQGLEFLIYFQGNSAPDKSGLPSDRFSAERTGGSVSTLTIQRTQQEDSAVYLCASSRQREVGDTQYFGPGTRLTVL.

The V gene is TRBV4-2, the J gene TRBJ2-1, with no clear D. Trimming left V 5 bases short and J 0 bases short, with 5 bases between. The V gene's germline CDR1 is LGHNA and CDR2 YNFKEQ. The CDR3 sequence is 13 residues long. Here the CDR3 reads CASSISSYNEQFF. In nucleotides, the CDR3 is TGTGCCAGCAGCATTAGCTCCTACAATGAGCAGTTCTTC.

Only a few counts were recorded for this clonotype. The gene calls are TRBV2 and TRBJ1-1; no reliable D call. The CDR3 has 13 residues. Germline V gives CDR1 SNHLY, CDR2 FYNNEI. V lost 4 bases to trimming and J lost 4 bases, with 10 bases between them. The CDR3 DNA reads TGTGCCAGCAGTGTTGAGGGTACCACTGAAGCTTTCTTT. Translating gives CASSVEGTTEAFF. The variable domain in full, with the rest retrieved from reference TRBV2 and TRBJ1-1, is EPEVTQTPSHQVTQMGQEVILRCVPISNHLYFYWYRQILGQKVEFLVSFYNNEISEKSEIFDDQFSVERPDGSNFTLKIRSTKLEDSAMYFCASSVEGTTEAFFGQGTRLTVV.

This clonotype was seen a handful of times. The V call is TRBV20-1, the J call TRBJ2-3, with 7 bases that match TRBD2. Per germline, CDR1 DFQATT and CDR2 SNEGSKA (reference sequence). Trimming at V came to 6 bases and at J to 0 bases, leaving 9 bases not matched to a gene. The CDR3 spans 15 residues. This chain's CDR3 is CSAATPGLSTDTQYF. The CDR3 coding sequence is TGCAGTGCGGCAACTCCGGGACTAAGCACAGATACGCAGTATTTT.

This chain joins TRBV5-1 and TRBJ2-5; a weak D match, TRBD2 (5 bases). CDR1 SGHRS and CDR2 YFSETQ come from the germline V gene. V was cut by 4 bases and J by 1 base, with 11 bases left in between. The CDR3 has 14 residues. The CDR3 sequence: CASSMGGSQETQYF. The DNA of the CDR3 is TGCGCCAGCAGCATGGGCGGGTCCCAAGAGACCCAGTACTTC. The full variable domain, with the rest looked up from reference TRBV5-1 and TRBJ2-5, is KAGVTQTPRYLIKTRGQQVTLSCSPISGHRSVSWYQQTPGQGLQFLFEYFSETQRNKGNFPGRFSGRQFSNSRSEMNVSTLELGDSALYLCASSMGGSQETQYFGPGTRLLVL.

The V and J genes are TRBV25-1 and TRBJ2-7; 10 nucleotides align to TRBD1. Germline CDR1 is MGHDK and CDR2 is SYGVNS. CDR3 length: 14 residues. Germline trimming cut 4 bases from V and 4 bases from J; bases unmatched to any gene: 4. Here the CDR3 reads CASSAGTGAYEQYF. DNA of the CDR3: TGTGCCAGCAGTGCCGGGACAGGGGCTTACGAGCAGTACTTC.